These T cell receptor beta chains were read from a single sample in a study of vaccination and CD4 T cells after COVID-19. These TCRs are of unknown antigen specificity. Each CDR3 protein gets one entry after TCRdb re-called the PCR reads with MiXCR. The sample lists about 9,700 distinct CDR3 sequences, 70% seen once, with approximately 35% in the top ten. The sequencing input was CD4+ T cells from blood, cultured in vitro. These receptors were taken from a human donor who had recovered from COVID-19. CDR3s include the opening cysteine and the closing phenylalanine or tryptophan. D genes are given only for firm matches. Expanded clones get a size class; other rows say once, few or many, or leave the size out.

clone_size: -; cdr3_length: 14; d_call: -; j_call: TRBJ1-2; v_call: TRBV4-1; cdr3_aa: CASSQVPGFGGYTF; cdr3_nt: TGCGCCAGCAGCCAAGTACCCGGGTTTGGAGGCTACACCTTC
clone_size: -; cdr3_length: 13; d_call: -; j_call: TRBJ2-5; v_call: TRBV19; cdr3_aa: CASSIVVAETQYF; cdr3_nt: TGTGCCAGTAGTATAGTAGTCGCAGAGACCCAGTACTTC
clone_size: -; cdr3_length: 15; d_call: -; j_call: TRBJ1-2; v_call: TRBV19; cdr3_aa: CASSMGSFRNYGYTF; cdr3_nt: TGTGCCAGTAGTATGGGTTCATTTCGGAACTATGGCTACACCTTC
clone_size: -; cdr3_length: 15; d_call: TRBD1; j_call: TRBJ2-7; v_call: TRBV10-3; cdr3_aa: CAISTGTGGYYEQYF; cdr3_nt: TGTGCCATCAGTACCGGGACAGGGGGCTACTACGAGCAGTACTTC
clone_size: -; cdr3_length: 12; d_call: -; j_call: TRBJ1-2; v_call: TRBV20-1; cdr3_aa: CSARDLREGYTF; cdr3_nt: TGCAGTGCTAGAGATCTTAGGGAAGGCTACACCTTC
clone_size: -; cdr3_length: 13; d_call: TRBD1; j_call: TRBJ1-2; v_call: TRBV19; cdr3_aa: CASSTGQGYGYTF; cdr3_nt: TGTGCCAGTAGTACCGGACAGGGCTATGGCTACACCTTC
clone_size: -; cdr3_length: 15; d_call: -; j_call: TRBJ2-3; v_call: TRBV20-1; cdr3_aa: CSAIVLWGGPDTQYF; cdr3_nt: TGCAGTGCTATAGTATTGTGGGGGGGGCCAGATACGCAGTATTTT
clone_size: -; cdr3_length: 14; d_call: -; j_call: TRBJ2-5; v_call: TRBV7-9; cdr3_aa: CASSLSRRQETQYF; cdr3_nt: TGTGCCAGCAGCTTAAGTCGACGACAAGAGACCCAGTACTTC
clone_size: -; cdr3_length: 15; d_call: TRBD2; j_call: TRBJ2-1; v_call: TRBV20-1; cdr3_aa: CSARDPGLAGYEQFF; cdr3_nt: TGCAGTGCTAGAGACCCCGGACTAGCGGGATATGAGCAGTTCTTC
clone_size: -; cdr3_length: 16; d_call: TRBD2; j_call: TRBJ2-3; v_call: TRBV7-2; cdr3_aa: CASSLVLAVSTDTQYF; cdr3_nt: TGTGCCAGCAGCTTAGTACTAGCGGTTAGCACAGATACGCAGTATTTT
clone_size: once; cdr3_length: 15; d_call: -; j_call: TRBJ1-5; v_call: TRBV5-1; cdr3_aa: CASSLDSSSAQPQHF; cdr3_nt: TGCGCCAGCAGCTTGGATTCGTCGAGTGCTCAGCCCCAGCATTTT
clone_size: -; cdr3_length: 15; d_call: TRBD1; j_call: TRBJ1-1; v_call: TRBV7-2; cdr3_aa: CASSPSTGGDTEAFF; cdr3_nt: TGTGCCAGCAGCCCATCGACAGGGGGTGACACTGAAGCTTTCTTT